This T cell receptor beta chain was sequenced during a study of spatial heterogeneity in lung cancer. Study background: Donation came from around 77 patients with untreated early-stage non-small cell lung cancer.

Time point of the sample: blood at routine non-recurrence follow-up after resection. No cells were sorted before sequencing. The whole RNA sequenced was extracted from tumor, nontumor lung or frozen PBMC. The sample holds one count of this clonotype. V gave up 5 bases and J gave up 7 bases, with 15 bases separating them. The germline V gene encodes CDR1 SGHAT and CDR2 FQNNGV. CDR3 length: 14 residues. TCRdb reprocessed the 5' RACE reads with MiXCR, giving one entry per CDR3 protein. This sample carries approximately 100,000 distinct CDR3 sequences, approximately 19% of them seen once, and the ten largest clones take less than 25%.

This receptor was taken from a male donor with early-stage non-small cell lung cancer. The chain carries TRBV11-2 and TRBJ1-5; the D gene is possibly TRBD1 (6 bases). The source material was PBMCs, sampled at follow-up. The CDR3 sequence: CASSRDGGRQPQHF. In DNA form, the CDR3 reads TGTGCCAGCAGCCGGGATGGGGGCAGGCAGCCCCAGCATTTT. The whole variable domain, remainder taken from reference TRBV11-2 and TRBJ1-5, is EAGVAQSPRYKIIEKRQSVAFWCNPISGHATLYWYQQILGQGPKLLIQFQNNGVVDDSQLPKDRFSAERLKGVDSTLKIQPAKLEDSAVYLCASSRDGGRQPQHFGDGTRLSIL.